A selection of T cell receptor beta chains follows, all from one sample in a study of T-cell reconstitution after alpha-beta-depleted transplantation in children. Each CDR3 protein gets one entry after TCRdb re-called the PCR reads with MiXCR. The repertoire holds about 980,000 distinct CDR3 sequences, with roughly 31% as singletons. The sequenced sample was PBMCs, mostly from graft donor cells, obtained 360 days after TCRalphabeta/CD19-depleted stem cell transplant. The source of these receptors is a boy under two years old who had a stem cell transplant for SCID, so the T cells may come from the graft donor. The CDR3 runs from the conserved cysteine through the conserved F or W. The D gene is left open where the match is weak. Some rows have no size entry. The others give once, few or many, or a class for an expanded clone.

>TRBJ2-2|-|-|TRBV7-8
TGTGCCAGCAGCTTAGTAACGGGCGGCGGGGAGCTGTTTTTT
CASSLVTGGGELFF
>TRBJ2-3|-|-|TRBV5-1
TGCGCCAGCAGCTTGGCCTTCGAGGGGGATACGCAGTATTTT
CASSLAFEGDTQYF
>TRBJ2-7|few|-|TRBV5-1
TGCGCCAGCAGCTTGGGGGCAGGGAAGACCTACGAGCAGTACTTC
CASSLGAGKTYEQYF
>TRBJ2-1|few|-|TRBV20-1
TGCAGTGCTAACCCCCCTTCTGCCGTAGAAGCTTTAGCCTACAATGAGCAGTTCTTC
CSANPPSAVEALAYNEQFF
>TRBJ2-3|once|-|TRBV18
TGTGCCAGCTCACCCCCGGGACCCAGGAGGACAGATACGCAGTATTTT
CASSPPGPRRTDTQYF
>TRBJ1-6|few|-|TRBV4-1
TGCGCCAGTGCCGGGAACTATAATTCACCCCTCCACTTT
CASAGNYNSPLHF
>TRBJ2-7|few|-|TRBV5-1
TGCGCCAGCAGCTTGGGGGACGGCTCCTACGAGCAGTACTTC
CASSLGDGSYEQYF
>TRBJ2-3|few|TRBD2|TRBV7-7
TGTGCCAGCAGCTTTCCGGAGACGGGACTAGCGGGGGCCGAAGGGGATACGCAGTATTTT
CASSFPETGLAGAEGDTQYF
>TRBJ1-3|few|-|TRBV7-4
TGTGCCAGCAGCTGTGGACAAACGGGAAACACCATATATTTT
CASSCGQTGNTIYF
>TRBJ1-3|-|TRBD1|TRBV6-1
TGTGCCAGCAGTAAACCGGGACAGGGGTTAAAGGGAAACACCATATATTTT
CASSKPGQGLKGNTIYF
>TRBJ1-5|few|-|TRBV2
TGTGCCAGCAGGCCGGGACTGAGCAATCAGCCCCAGCATTTT
CASRPGLSNQPQHF
>TRBJ1-2|few|-|TRBV7-2
TGTGCCAGCAGCCCAAGGAGGGGTACTCGTCGCTACACCTTC
CASSPRRGTRRYTF
>TRBJ2-2|-|-|TRBV12-3/TRBV12-4
TGTGCCAGCAACGCAGGGTGGACCGGGGAGCTGTTTTTT
CASNAGWTGELFF
>TRBJ2-7|-|-|TRBV20-1
TGCAGTGCTAGCGGGGACGGGAACGAGCAGTACTTC
CSASGDGNEQYF
>TRBJ2-2|-|-|TRBV24-1
TGTGCCACCAGTGGATGGGGGGGCGCGAGGACCGGGGAGCTGTTTTTT
CATSGWGGARTGELFF
>TRBJ1-2|few|-|TRBV10-3
TGTGCCATCGGGGGTGTCCCCTCCGCGGACTATGGCTACACCTTC
CAIGGVPSADYGYTF
>TRBJ2-5|-|-|TRBV12-3/TRBV12-4
TGTGCCAGCAGTTCTTGGAGTATTGAGGAGACCCAGTACTTC
CASSSWSIEETQYF
>TRBJ2-1|few|TRBD2|TRBV7-9
TGTGCCAGCAGCTTAGTATACGGGGGGGCCCACAATGAGCAGTTCTTC
CASSLVYGGAHNEQFF
>TRBJ1-5|few|-|TRBV24-1
TGTGCCACCCCGGACATTCAACCTCAGCCCCAGCATTTT
CATPDIQPQPQHF
>TRBJ2-1|-|-|TRBV6-4
TGTGCCAGCAGTGCGGGGCGCAACAATGAGCAGTTCTTC
CASSAGRNNEQFF
>TRBJ1-1|few|-|TRBV6-1
TGTGCCAGCAGGAAACCAGGGAAAGTGAGGACTGAAGCTTTCTTT
CASRKPGKVRTEAFF
>TRBJ2-6|-|-|TRBV4-1
TGCGCCAGCAGCCCCGGGGCCCCCTTCTCTGGGGCCAACGTCCTGACTTTC
CASSPGAPFSGANVLTF
>TRBJ2-3|-|-|TRBV10-2
TGCGCCAGCACCGAACAGACAGTCTTAGGAGATACGCAGTATTTT
CASTEQTVLGDTQYF
>TRBJ1-5|-|-|TRBV6-1
TGTGCCAGCAGGGACGGGACACCCTTCAATCAGCCCCAGCATTTT
CASRDGTPFNQPQHF
>TRBJ1-5|-|TRBD1|TRBV12-3/TRBV12-4
TGTGCCAGCAGTTTACCGGACAGGGGGCCCCAGCATTTT
CASSLPDRGPQHF
>TRBJ2-5|few|-|TRBV10-1
TGCGCCAGCAGTGAAGGCGGACAGCAAGAGACCCAGTACTTC
CASSEGGQQETQYF
>TRBJ1-1|once|-|TRBV5-1
TGCGCCAGCAGCTTGGGAGCAGGGGCAGCTTTCTTT
CASSLGAGAAFF
>TRBJ2-5|-|-|TRBV15
TGTGCCACCAGCTTCCGAGGGTGGGTGAAGGAGACCCAGTACTTC
CATSFRGWVKETQYF
>TRBJ2-2|-|-|TRBV5-1
TGCGCCAGCAGATGGGGAATGAACACCGGGGAGCTGTTTTTT
CASRWGMNTGELFF
>TRBJ1-1|-|TRBD1|TRBV15
TGTGCCACCAGCAGAGACCGGGGACAGGGGAAAGCTTTCTTT
CATSRDRGQGKAFF
>TRBJ2-2|-|-|TRBV7-2
TGTGCCAGCAGCCCTTACAGGATGAACACCGGGGAGCTGTTTTTT
CASSPYRMNTGELFF
>TRBJ1-1|few|-|TRBV9
TGTGCCAGCAGCGTAGCTCAGGGAAACACTGAAGCTTTCTTT
CASSVAQGNTEAFF
>TRBJ2-1|-|-|TRBV18
TGTGCCAGCTCACCGAGGTCGCCCTACAATGAGCAGTTCTTC
CASSPRSPYNEQFF
>TRBJ2-7|-|TRBD1|TRBV2
TGTGCCAGCAGACCCAGTTGGGGGACAGGGACCTACGAGCAGTACTTC
CASRPSWGTGTYEQYF
>TRBJ2-3|-|TRBD2|TRBV4-3
TGCGCCAGCAGCCGCGGACTAGAGGGCACAGATACGCAGTATTTT
CASSRGLEGTDTQYF
>TRBJ2-1|-|-|TRBV12-3/TRBV12-4
TGTGCCAGCGCAGGGGAGAATGAGCAGTTCTTC
CASAGENEQFF
>TRBJ1-4|-|-|TRBV4-2
TGTGCCAGCAGCCTTAGTGCCGCAACTAATGAAAAACTGTTTTTT
CASSLSAATNEKLFF
>TRBJ2-5|-|-|TRBV3-1
TGTGCCAGCAGCCAAGGTGTCACAGGGTTATACTTC
CASSQGVTGLYF
>TRBJ2-7|-|-|TRBV5-1
TGCGCCAGCAGCTTTGATCGCGAGCAGTACTTC
CASSFDREQYF
>TRBJ2-1|-|-|TRBV4-1
TGCGCCAGCAGCCGCCCGACGAGAACGGGGGGCCAGCAGTTCTTC
CASSRPTRTGGQQFF
>TRBJ2-7|-|-|TRBV24-1
TGTGCCACCAGTGATTTGCGGGACCGTCCGTTGTCGAACTTC
CATSDLRDRPLSNF
>TRBJ1-1|-|-|TRBV28
TGTGCCAGCAGTTCTTCAATGAGGGTAATGGACACTGAAGCTTTCTTT
CASSSSMRVMDTEAFF
>TRBJ1-1|few|-|TRBV5-1
TGCGCCAGCAGCGTAAGGGAGGGGACTGAAGCTTTCTTT
CASSVREGTEAFF
>TRBJ1-1|few|-|TRBV11-2
TGTGCCAGCAGCTTAAGGGCAGGGGCCCCTAAATCGAACACTGAAGCTTTCTTT
CASSLRAGAPKSNTEAFF
>TRBJ1-1|-|-|TRBV30
TGTGCCTGGAGTGCCGCGAACACTGAAGCTTTCTTT
CAWSAANTEAFF
>TRBJ2-1|-|-|TRBV11-2
TGTGCCAGCAGACAGGGTTATGAGCAGTTCTTC
CASRQGYEQFF
>TRBJ2-5|-|TRBD1|TRBV5-1
TGCGCCAGCAGCCAACCGACAGGGGGCGCGGAGACCCAGTACTTC
CASSQPTGGAETQYF
>TRBJ1-1|-|TRBD1|TRBV20-1
TGCAGTGCTAGTAGTACCGGGACAGGGAACACTGAAGCTTTCTTT
CSASSTGTGNTEAFF
>TRBJ2-3|few|TRBD2|TRBV12-3/TRBV12-4
TGTGCCAGCAGTTTTTCGGCGGGGGTGGCAGGAGATACGCAGTATTTT
CASSFSAGVAGDTQYF
>TRBJ1-2|-|-|TRBV28
TGTGCCAGCAGTCTGGCTCCGGAGAGCCATGGCTACACCTTC
CASSLAPESHGYTF
>TRBJ2-7|few|-|TRBV10-2
TGCGCCAGCAGGGGGGCCTACGAGCAGTACTTC
CASRGAYEQYF
>TRBJ2-3|few|-|TRBV15
TGTGCCACCAGCGGAACCGGGCGGTTGACAGATACGCAGTATTTT
CATSGTGRLTDTQYF
>TRBJ2-7|once|TRBD1|TRBV7-2
TGTGCCAGCACCTGGACAGGGATTCCCTACGAGCAGTACTTC
CASTWTGIPYEQYF
>TRBJ2-3|-|-|TRBV12-3/TRBV12-4
TGTGCCAGCAGTCCCCGGGTTTTTTCCGATACGCAGTATTTT
CASSPRVFSDTQYF
>TRBJ2-1|-|TRBD2|TRBV11-1
TGTGCCAGCAGCCCCCCGCGGCTAGCGGGGGCTGTGGAGGATGAGCAGTTCTTC
CASSPPRLAGAVEDEQFF
>TRBJ2-3|-|-|TRBV20-1
TGCTGTGCTAGAGTCCAGGAGGGGGCAAGTACAGATACGCAGTATTTT
CCARVQEGASTDTQYF
>TRBJ1-1|many|TRBD1|TRBV2
TGTGCCAGCAGGGGGACAGGGAACACTGAAGCTTTCTTT
CASRGTGNTEAFF